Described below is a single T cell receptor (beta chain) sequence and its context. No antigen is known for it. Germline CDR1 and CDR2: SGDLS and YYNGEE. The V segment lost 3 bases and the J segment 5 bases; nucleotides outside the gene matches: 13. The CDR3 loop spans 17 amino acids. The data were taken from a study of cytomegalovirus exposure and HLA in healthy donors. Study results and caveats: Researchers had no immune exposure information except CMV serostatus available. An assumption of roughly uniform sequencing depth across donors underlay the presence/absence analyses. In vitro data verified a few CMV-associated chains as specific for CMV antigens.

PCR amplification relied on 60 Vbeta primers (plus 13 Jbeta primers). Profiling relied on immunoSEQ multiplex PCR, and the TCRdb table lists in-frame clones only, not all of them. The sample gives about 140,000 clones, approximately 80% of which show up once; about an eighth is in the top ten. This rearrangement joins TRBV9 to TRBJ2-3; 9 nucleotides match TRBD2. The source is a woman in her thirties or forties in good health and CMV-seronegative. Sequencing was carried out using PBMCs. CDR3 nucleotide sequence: TGTGCCAGCAGCGCGGATCTAGCGGGGTCCGAGGGAGATACGCAGTATTTT. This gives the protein CASSADLAGSEGDTQYF.